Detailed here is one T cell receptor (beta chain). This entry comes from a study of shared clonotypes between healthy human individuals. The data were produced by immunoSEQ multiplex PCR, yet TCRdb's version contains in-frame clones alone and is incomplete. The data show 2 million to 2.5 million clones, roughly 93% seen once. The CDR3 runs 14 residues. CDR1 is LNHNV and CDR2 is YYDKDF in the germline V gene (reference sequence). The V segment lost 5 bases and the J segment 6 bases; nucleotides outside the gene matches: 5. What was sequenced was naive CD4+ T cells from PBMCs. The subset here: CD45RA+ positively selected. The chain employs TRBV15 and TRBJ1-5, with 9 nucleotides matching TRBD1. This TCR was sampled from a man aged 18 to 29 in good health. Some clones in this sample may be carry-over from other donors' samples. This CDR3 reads CATSWTGEGQPQHF. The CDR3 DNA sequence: TGTGCCACCAGCTGGACAGGGGAGGGTCAGCCCCAGCATTTT.